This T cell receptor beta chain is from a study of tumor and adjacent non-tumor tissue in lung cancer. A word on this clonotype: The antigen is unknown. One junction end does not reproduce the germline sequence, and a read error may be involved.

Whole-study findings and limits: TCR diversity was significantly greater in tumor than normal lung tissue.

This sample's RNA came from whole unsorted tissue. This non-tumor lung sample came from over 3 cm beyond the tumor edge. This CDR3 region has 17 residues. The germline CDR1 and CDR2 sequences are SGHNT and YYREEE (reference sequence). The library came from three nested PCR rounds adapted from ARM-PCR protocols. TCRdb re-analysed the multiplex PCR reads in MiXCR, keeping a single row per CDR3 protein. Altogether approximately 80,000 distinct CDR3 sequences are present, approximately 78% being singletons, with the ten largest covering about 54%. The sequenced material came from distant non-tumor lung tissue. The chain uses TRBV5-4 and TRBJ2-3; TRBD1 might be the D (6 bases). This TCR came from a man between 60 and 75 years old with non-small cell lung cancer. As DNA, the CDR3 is TGTGCCAGCAGCTCAACTCCAACAGGGTTGAATGCAGATATGCAGTATTTT. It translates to CASSSTPTGLNADMQYF.